What follows are 26 T cell receptor beta chains derived from one specimen sequenced in a study of blood T cell repertoires in COVID-19. Data came from immunoSEQ multiplex PCR; TCRdb stores just in-frame clones and leaves some out. This sample carries tens of thousands of clones, more than 75% of them seen once, and the ten largest clones take approximately 12%. Input material: peripheral blood. The receptor source for this set is a human donor in a cohort sampled during active COVID-19.

The chain joins TRBV7-2 to TRBJ2-3; the match to TRBD2 covers 7 bases. J lost 1 base, V lost 5 bases, and 9 bases had no gene match. The CDR3 contains 16 residues. The germline CDR1 and CDR2 sequences are SGHTA and FQGNSA. DNA of the CDR3: TGTGCCAGCAGCCAGGGAGGGGCGCGAGGCACAGATACGCAGTATTTT. Translating it yields CASSQGGARGTDTQYF.

Comment on this clone: Other DNA sequences in this sample translate to the same CDR3. V is TRBV4-3 and J is TRBJ2-7; no clear D gene. This CDR3 has 13 residues. The V gene's germline CDR1 is LGHNA and CDR2 YSLEER. V was shortened by 0 bases and J by 4 bases, with 7 bases between the two germline ends. CDR3 nucleotide sequence: TGCGCCAGCAGCCAAGATCGCGCTTACGAGCAGTACTTC. This sequence encodes CASSQDRAYEQYF.

The V call is TRBV4-1, the J call TRBJ1-5; tentative D call: TRBD1 (6 bases). V was trimmed by 1 base and J by 2 bases, leaving 12 bases between them. This CDR3 is 16 amino acids long. In germline, CDR1 is MGHRA, CDR2 YSYEKL. The CDR3 DNA sequence: TGCGCCAGCAGCCAAGTGGGCAGGGGAGGCAATCAGCCCCAGCATTTT. Protein sequence: CASSQVGRGGNQPQHF.

J is TRBJ2-1 and V is TRBV4-1, with 8 bases that match TRBD2. This CDR3 region has 17 residues. Germline lookup yields CDR1 MGHRA and CDR2 YSYEKL. V gave up 3 bases and J gave up 8 bases; unmatched junction bases: 15. CDR3 protein: CASSQSGPAGGRDEQFF. The CDR3 DNA is TGCGCCAGCAGCCAGTCCGGGCCCGCGGGGGGAAGGGATGAGCAGTTCTTC.

J is TRBJ2-1 and V is TRBV5-5; the D is unclear. Per germline, CDR1 SGHKS and CDR2 YYEKEE (reference sequence). With 6 bases removed from V and 15 bases from J, the gap between germline ends came to 22 bases. CDR3 length: 13 amino acids. CDR3 bases: TGTGCCAGCACCCCGGGTCCATTGGCACTACTGTTCTTC. Its translation: CASTPGPLALLFF.

The chain employs TRBV7-3 and TRBJ2-3; tentatively, D is TRBD2 (7 bases). This CDR3 comprises 15 residues. Per the germline V gene, CDR1 is SGHTA and CDR2 is FQGTGA. V shed 5 bases and J shed 6 bases, with 18 bases lying between them. In DNA form, the CDR3 reads TGTGCCAGCAGCACAAAGGGGGGGACGGTTGATACGCAGTATTTT. It specifies CASSTKGGTVDTQYF.

Comment on this clone: Additional DNA sequences in this sample encode the identical CDR3. The chain couples TRBV19 to TRBJ1-5, with D perhaps matching TRBD1 (5 bases). Trimming cost V 3 bases and J 4 bases, with 10 bases left between them. The CDR3 has 14 amino acids. CDR1 and CDR2 from the germline V gene are LNHDA and SQIVND (reference sequence). CDR3 region: CASSMSRVNQPQHF. As DNA, the CDR3 is TGTGCCAGTAGTATGTCCAGGGTGAATCAGCCCCAGCATTTT.

The rearrangement uses TRBV7-9 and TRBJ2-1; D is possibly TRBD1 (6 bases). V lost 0 bases to trimming and J lost 6 bases, with 9 bases between them. There are 14 residues in the CDR3. Per germline, CDR1 SEHNR and CDR2 FQNEAQ (reference sequence). This CDR3 reads CASSLALGANEQFF. For the CDR3, the DNA is TGTGCCAGCAGCTTAGCGCTGGGGGCCAATGAGCAGTTCTTC.

The chain combines TRBV9 with TRBJ1-5; D is perhaps TRBD1 (5 bases). V lost 4 bases and J 3 bases, leaving 14 bases between the germline ends. The CDR3 has 15 residues. Looked up from germline, CDR1 is SGDLS and CDR2 is YYNGEE. The CDR3: CASSPSPGINQPQHF. CDR3 nucleotides: TGTGCCAGCAGCCCCTCCCCAGGGATCAATCAGCCCCAGCATTTT.

The chain joins TRBV18 to TRBJ1-5; D is ambiguous. Germline V gene lookup returns CDR1 KGHSH and CDR2 LQKENI. Trimming stripped 3 bases from V and 6 bases from J, with 15 bases between. The CDR3 has 15 residues. CDR3 region: CASSPYGEGGQPQHF. As DNA, the CDR3 is TGTGCCAGCTCACCGTATGGAGAGGGCGGTCAGCCCCAGCATTTT.

The CDR3 DNA follows: TGTGCCAGCAGCATAAATTTGAACACTGAAGCTTTCTTT. Encoded protein: CASSINLNTEAFF. This chain links TRBV9 with TRBJ1-1; no firm D call. V dropped 4 bases and J dropped 0 bases, with 7 bases sitting between them. The CDR3 is made up of 13 amino acids. Germline V lookup: CDR1 SGDLS, CDR2 YYNGEE.

The V gene is TRBV24-1, the J gene TRBJ1-5, with a weak D call TRBD1 (5 bases). CDR3 length: 14 amino acids. V gave up 2 bases and J gave up 5 bases, with 9 bases separating them. Germline assignment: CDR1 KGHDR and CDR2 SFDVKD. CDR3 coding DNA: TGTGCCACCAGTGATTGGGGGGATGATCAGCCCCAGCATTTT. Amino acids: CATSDWGDDQPQHF.

This chain connects TRBV30 to TRBJ1-5; TRBD1 might be the D (6 bases). Germline loops: CDR1 GTSNPN, CDR2 SVGIG (reference sequence). V was shortened by 3 bases and J by 5 bases, with 14 bases between the two germline ends. The CDR3 extends over 14 amino acids. The CDR3 protein is CAWSRGGRDQPQHF. CDR3 coding DNA: TGTGCCTGGAGCCGCGGGGGCAGGGATCAGCCCCAGCATTTT.

V is TRBV7-2 and J is TRBJ1-2; TRBD1 agrees at 9 bases. CDR3 length: 16 amino acids. The V gene end was trimmed by 5 bases and the J gene end by 2 bases; junction bases not matched to a gene: 9. CDR1 SGHTA and CDR2 FQGNSA come from the germline V gene. CDR3 protein: CASSPPGQGGNYGYTF. The DNA for the CDR3 is TGTGCCAGCAGCCCCCCGGGACAGGGAGGGAACTATGGCTACACCTTC.

The V gene is TRBV9, the J gene TRBJ1-2; 9 nucleotides line up with TRBD1. Losses at the gene ends were 4 bases for V and 4 bases for J; bases not matched to a gene: 8. Germline V lookup: CDR1 SGDLS, CDR2 YYNGEE. The length of the CDR3 is 15 residues. The CDR3 reads CASSYGTGLGYGYTF. As DNA, the CDR3 is TGTGCCAGCAGCTACGGGACAGGGCTCGGCTATGGCTACACCTTC.

V is TRBV28 and J is TRBJ1-3; D is unresolved. CDR3 length: 10 amino acids. V was cut by 10 bases and J by 8 bases, with 9 bases left in between. In germline, CDR1 is MDHEN, CDR2 SYDVKM. The CDR3 region has the DNA TGTGCCACCGCAGCGGACACCATATATTTT. Its protein is CATAADTIYF.

This clone was picked up a small number of times. The chain has TRBV6-1 and TRBJ1-6; no definite D call. V was shortened by 1 base and J by 6 bases, with 13 bases between the two germline ends. Germline assignment: CDR1 MNHNS and CDR2 SASEGT. The CDR3 is made up of 16 amino acids. The CDR3 bases are TGTGCCAGCAGTGAAGTCGCAGGAGGCCGTAATTCACCCCTCCACTTT. Its protein is CASSEVAGGRNSPLHF.

The chain combines TRBV6-5 with TRBJ2-5; 8 nucleotides line up with TRBD1. V trimming: 2 bases; J trimming: 9 bases; junction bases outside the gene matches: 14. Germline lookup yields CDR1 MNHEY and CDR2 SVGAGI. This CDR3 is built from 16 residues. The CDR3 here is CASSYPPQGAGSAQYF. For the CDR3, the DNA is TGTGCCAGCAGTTACCCACCCCAGGGGGCCGGCTCGGCCCAGTACTTC.

This rearrangement joins TRBV19 to TRBJ2-3, with D possibly matching TRBD1 (6 bases). This CDR3 region has 15 residues. Germline loops: CDR1 LNHDA, CDR2 SQIVND (reference sequence). Trimming took off 6 bases at V and 2 bases at J, with 15 bases between the two ends. CDR3 DNA: TGTGCCAGTAGCCCCCAGCAGGGGTACACAGATACGCAGTATTTT. Amino acids: CASSPQQGYTDTQYF.

This chain connects TRBV6-5 to TRBJ1-1, with TRBD1 matching over 8 bases. Looked up from germline, CDR1 is MNHEY and CDR2 is SVGAGI. CDR3 size: 12 residues. With V trimmed by 10 bases and J by 8 bases, 9 bases remained unmatched. CDR3 in DNA: TGTGCCACCGTACGGGGGACAGGAGAAGCTTTCTTT. Its translation is CATVRGTGEAFF.

V gene TRBV18 combines with J gene TRBJ1-1; 11 bases match TRBD1. Per germline, CDR1 KGHSH and CDR2 LQKENI. V lost 5 bases to trimming and J lost 1 base; unmatched junction nucleotides: 6. The CDR3 spans 16 residues. For the CDR3, the DNA is TGTGCCAGCTCAGGTTTCGGGACAGGGGGGAACACTGAAGCTTTCTTT. It encodes CASSGFGTGGNTEAFF.

V and J are TRBV12-3 or TRBV12-4 and TRBJ2-1; D call uncertain. With 6 bases removed from V and 8 bases from J, the gap between germline ends came to 11 bases. CDR3 size: 12 residues. The CDR3 nucleotides read TGTGCCAGCAGGAATATAGTAGATGAGCAGTTCTTC. Translating gives CASRNIVDEQFF.

The chain carries TRBV7-9 and TRBJ2-3; 8 nucleotides align to TRBD1. Germline V gives CDR1 SEHNR, CDR2 FQNEAQ (reference sequence). CDR3 size: 15 residues. V lost 1 base, J lost 5 bases, and 5 bases stayed unmatched. The CDR3 loop is CASSLVQTGEDTQYF. The CDR3 DNA follows: TGTGCCAGCAGCTTAGTACAGACAGGGGAAGATACGCAGTATTTT. Full variable domain (outside the CDR3, taken from reference TRBV7-9 and TRBJ2-3): DTGVSQNPRHKITKRGQNVTFRCDPISEHNRLYWYRQTLGQGPEFLTYFQNEAQLEKSRLLSDRFSAERPKGSFSTLEIQRTEQGDSAMYLCASSLVQTGEDTQYFGPGTRLTVL.

The chain employs TRBV19 and TRBJ2-7; the match to TRBD2 covers 8 bases. The CDR3 sequence is 16 residues long. Germline lookup yields CDR1 LNHDA and CDR2 SQIVND (reference sequence). The V segment lost 3 bases and the J segment 6 bases; nucleotides outside the gene matches: 13. CDR3 protein: CASSIGTSGYGGEQYF. The DNA of the CDR3 is TGTGCCAGTAGTATCGGGACTAGTGGGTACGGGGGCGAGCAGTACTTC. Filled out from reference TRBV19 and TRBJ2-7, the complete variable domain reads DGGITQSPKYLFRKEGQNVTLSCEQNLNHDAMYWYRQDPGQGLRLIYYSQIVNDFQKGDIAEGYSVSREKKESFPLTVTSAQKNPTAFYLCASSIGTSGYGGEQYFGPGTRLTVT.

Comment on this clone: The junction departs from the called germline gene at one end, perhaps through a read error. The chain is built from TRBV27 and TRBJ2-4; D not certain. Germline CDR1 and CDR2: MNHEY and SMNVEV (reference sequence). This CDR3 contains 15 residues. CDR3 amino acids: CASSLSRPTLNIQYF. Written as DNA, the CDR3 is TGTGCCAGCAGCTTATCGAGGCCGACCCTAAACATTCAGTACTTC.

The gene calls are TRBV7-6 and TRBJ2-2; 9 nucleotides agree with TRBD1. V was clipped by 2 bases and J by 7 bases; unmatched bases: 8. This CDR3 spans 16 amino acids. Per germline, CDR1 SGHVS and CDR2 FNYEAQ. CDR3 sequence: CASSLIPGQGDGELFF. Written as DNA, the CDR3 is TGTGCCAGCAGCTTAATACCGGGACAGGGTGACGGGGAGCTGTTTTTT.